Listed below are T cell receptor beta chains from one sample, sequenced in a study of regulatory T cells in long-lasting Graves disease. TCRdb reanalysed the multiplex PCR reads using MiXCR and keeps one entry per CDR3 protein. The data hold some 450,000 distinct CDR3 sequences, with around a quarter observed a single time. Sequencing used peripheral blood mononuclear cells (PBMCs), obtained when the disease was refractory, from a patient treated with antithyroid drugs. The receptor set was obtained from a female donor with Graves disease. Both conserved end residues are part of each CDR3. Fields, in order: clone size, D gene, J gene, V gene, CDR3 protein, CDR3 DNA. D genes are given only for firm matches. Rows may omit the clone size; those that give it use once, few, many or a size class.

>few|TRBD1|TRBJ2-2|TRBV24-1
CATSADRGPDTGELFF
TGTGCCACCAGCGCTGACAGGGGGCCCGACACCGGGGAGCTGTTTTTT
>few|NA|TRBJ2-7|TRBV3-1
CASSQVGNEQYF
TGTGCCAGCAGCCAAGTCGGGAACGAGCAGTACTTC
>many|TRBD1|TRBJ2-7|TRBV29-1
CSVYAGTGNYEQYF
TGCAGCGTTTACGCCGGGACAGGGAACTACGAGCAGTACTTC
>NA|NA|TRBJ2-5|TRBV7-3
CASSSAPQETQYF
TGTGCCAGCAGCTCCGCCCCCCAAGAGACCCAGTACTTC
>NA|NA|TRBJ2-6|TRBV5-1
CASSHRASGANVLTF
TGTGCCAGCAGCCACAGGGCGTCCGGGGCCAACGTCCTGACTTTC
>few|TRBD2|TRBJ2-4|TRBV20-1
CSAKGTSGRNIQYF
TGCAGTGCCAAGGGGACTAGCGGGAGAAACATTCAGTACTTC
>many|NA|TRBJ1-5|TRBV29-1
CSVGGGSNQPQHF
TGCAGCGTTGGTGGGGGGAGCAATCAGCCCCAGCATTTT
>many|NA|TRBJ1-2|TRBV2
CASNPENYGYTF
TGTGCCAGCAATCCGGAGAACTATGGCTACACCTTC
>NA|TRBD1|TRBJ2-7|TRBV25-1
CASSDSGTGTHEQYF
TGTGCCAGCAGTGACTCCGGGACAGGGACCCACGAGCAGTACTTC
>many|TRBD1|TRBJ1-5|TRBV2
CASSEAGQHNQPQHF
TGTGCCAGCAGTGAAGCGGGACAGCACAATCAGCCCCAGCATTTT
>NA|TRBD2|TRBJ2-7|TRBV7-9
CASSGRSYEQYF
TGTGCCAGTAGCGGGAGAAGTTACGAGCAGTACTTC
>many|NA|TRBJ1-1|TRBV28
CASRQVLNTEAFF
TGTGCCAGCAGGCAGGTATTGAACACTGAAGCTTTCTTT
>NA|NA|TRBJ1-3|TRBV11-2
CASGQGGNTIYF
TGTGCCAGCGGGCAGGGTGGAAACACCATATATTTT
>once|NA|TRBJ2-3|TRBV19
CASSIELLSRDTQYF
TGTGCCAGTAGTATAGAACTACTAAGCCGAGATACGCAGTATTTT
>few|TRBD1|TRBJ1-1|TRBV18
CASSPRQGGTEAFF
TGTGCCAGCTCACCCCGCCAGGGGGGGACTGAAGCTTTCTTT
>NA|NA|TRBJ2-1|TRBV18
CASSPFPSYNEQFF
TGTGCCAGCTCACCGTTTCCTTCCTACAATGAGCAGTTCTTC
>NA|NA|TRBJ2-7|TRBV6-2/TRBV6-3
CASGSPTYEQYF
TGTGCCAGCGGTTCCCCCACCTACGAGCAGTACTTC
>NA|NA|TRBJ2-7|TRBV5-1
CASSSAQNYEQYF
TGCGCCAGCAGCTCGGCACAGAACTACGAGCAGTACTTC
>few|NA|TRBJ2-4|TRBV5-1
CASSLGSENIQYF
TGCGCCAGCAGCTTGGGAAGTGAAAACATTCAGTACTTC
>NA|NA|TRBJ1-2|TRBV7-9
CASNREAGDTNYGYTF
TGTGCCAGCAACCGAGAGGCCGGGGATACTAACTATGGCTACACCTTC
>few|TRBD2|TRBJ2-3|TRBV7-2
CASSLAPAAGRTNTQYF
TGTGCCAGCAGCTTAGCCCCGGCAGCGGGGAGAACAAATACGCAGTATTTT
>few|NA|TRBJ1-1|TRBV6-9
CASSYDPNTEAFF
TGTGCCAGCAGTTACGACCCGAACACTGAAGCTTTCTTT
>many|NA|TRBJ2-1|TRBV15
CATSWTEEYNEQFF
TGTGCCACCAGCTGGACGGAGGAGTACAATGAGCAGTTCTTC
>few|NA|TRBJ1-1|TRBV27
CASSPKTHGNTEAFF
TGTGCCAGCAGCCCAAAGACTCATGGGAACACTGAAGCTTTCTTT
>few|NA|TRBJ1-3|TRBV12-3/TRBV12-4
CASSPAAAISGNTIYF
TGTGCCAGCAGCCCCGCGGCGGCGATCTCTGGAAACACCATATATTTT
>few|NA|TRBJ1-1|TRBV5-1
CASNSIRTGVEETEAFF
TGCGCCAGCAATTCTATCAGGACTGGGGTGGAAGAGACTGAAGCTTTCTTT
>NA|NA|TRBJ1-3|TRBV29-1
CSVEPRVAGGNTIYF
TGCAGCGTTGAACCCCGAGTGGCCGGTGGAAACACCATATATTTT
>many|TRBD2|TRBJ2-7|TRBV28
CASRIAGEYEQYF
TGTGCCAGCAGGATAGCGGGAGAGTACGAGCAGTACTTC
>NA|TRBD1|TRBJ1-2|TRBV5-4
CASRSDRERYGYTF
TGTGCCAGCAGATCGGACAGGGAAAGATATGGCTACACCTTC
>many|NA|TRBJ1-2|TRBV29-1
CSVGENYGYTF
TGCAGCGTCGGGGAAAACTATGGCTACACCTTC
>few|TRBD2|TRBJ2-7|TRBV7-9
CASSLRPGTSGEQYF
TGTGCCAGCAGCTTAAGGCCCGGGACTAGCGGCGAGCAGTACTTC